These 25 T cell receptor beta chains originate from one sample sequenced in a study of early T cells in non-severe SARS-CoV-2 infection. MiXCR was run by TCRdb on the 5' RACE reads, yielding one entry per CDR3 protein. This sample has some 30,000 distinct CDR3 sequences; 2.9% occur once, and the top ten carry 0.6% to 0.75%. Sequencing input: whole blood. These receptors originate from an adult who was a healthcare worker with PCR-confirmed SARS-CoV-2 infection or an uninfected control (not recorded which).

This clonotype appeared many times. The chain has TRBV27 and TRBJ2-1, with D uncertain. Trimming pared 2 bases from V and 5 bases from J, leaving 7 bases between. This CDR3 comprises 13 residues. Germline V CDR1 and CDR2: MNHEY, SMNVEV (reference sequence). The DNA of the CDR3 is TGTGCCAGCAGTTTACTTCGGCACAATGAGCAGTTCTTC. It yields the protein CASSLLRHNEQFF.

This clonotype showed up many times. The genes are TRBV7-2 and TRBJ2-1, with 12 bases identical to TRBD1. V trimming: 4 bases; J trimming: 7 bases; junction bases outside the gene matches: 5. The length of the CDR3 is 15 residues. The germline V gene encodes CDR1 SGHTA and CDR2 FQGNSA. The CDR3 region is CASSSPGQGANEQFF. In DNA, the CDR3 is TGTGCCAGCAGCTCTCCGGGACAGGGGGCAAATGAGCAGTTCTTC.

By share, this clonotype counts as medium-sized. The genes are TRBV27 and TRBJ2-3; weak D call: TRBD1 (5 bases). There are 16 residues in the CDR3. Germline V gives CDR1 MNHEY, CDR2 SMNVEV (reference sequence). The V and J ends lost 0 bases and 3 bases respectively, with 13 bases between them. The CDR3 loop reads CASSLSLGATTDTQYF. CDR3 nucleotide sequence: TGTGCCAGCAGTTTATCGTTAGGGGCGACGACAGATACGCAGTATTTT.

This clonotype was recorded at least ten times. This chain uses TRBV7-2 with TRBJ1-5, with a tentative D call TRBD1 (6 bases). CDR1 is SGHTA and CDR2 is FQGNSA in the germline V gene. The CDR3 spans 15 residues. Trimming shortened V by 1 base and J by 0 bases, and 7 bases separated the two germline ends. CDR3 loop: CASSLVTGSNQPQHF. In nucleotides, the CDR3 is TGTGCCAGCAGCTTAGTGACAGGTAGCAATCAGCCCCAGCATTTT. The variable domain in full, completed from reference TRBV7-2 and TRBJ1-5, reads GAGVSQSPSNKVTEKGKDVELRCDPISGHTALYWYRQSLGQGLEFLIYFQGNSAPDKSGLPSDRFSAERTGGSVSTLTIQRTQQEDSAVYLCASSLVTGSNQPQHFGDGTRLSIL.

This clonotype has a count of ten or more. V gene TRBV5-5 combines with J gene TRBJ2-7; unclear D gene. Germline CDR1 and CDR2: SGHKS and YYEKEE (reference sequence). This CDR3 is 18 amino acids long. V shed 2 bases and J shed 2 bases, with 23 bases lying between them. The CDR3 loop is CASSLYQSDHPWAYEQYV. DNA of the CDR3: TGTGCCAGCAGCTTATATCAGTCGGACCATCCGTGGGCCTACGAGCAGTACGTC.

This clonotype was observed many times. The rearrangement uses TRBV9 and TRBJ1-1, with D tentatively TRBD1 (5 bases). This CDR3 is 17 amino acids long. V gave up 0 bases and J gave up 4 bases, with 19 bases separating them. In germline, CDR1 is SGDLS, CDR2 YYNGEE. The CDR3 loop is CASSVAGDGAVGTEAFF. CDR3 nucleotide sequence: TGTGCCAGCAGCGTAGCTGGGGACGGGGCAGTCGGCACTGAAGCTTTCTTT.

This clonotype was picked up many times. The V call is TRBV14, the J call TRBJ2-2; TRBD2 is a possible D gene (6 bases). The germline gives CDR1 SGHDN, CDR2 FVKESK. With 6 bases removed from V and 5 bases from J, the gap between germline ends came to 13 bases. This CDR3 is built from 14 residues. In nucleotides, the CDR3 is TGTGCCAGCAGACTCAACGCGGGGACCGGGGAGCTGTTTTTT. It codes for CASRLNAGTGELFF.

This clonotype was detected ten times or more. V gene TRBV12-3 or TRBV12-4 combines with J gene TRBJ2-6; D remains unclear. V lost 9 bases and J 2 bases, leaving 14 bases between the germline ends. CDR3 length: 15 residues. In DNA, the CDR3 is TGTGCCAGGGCCAACAGTGGGGCTGGGGCCAACGTCCTGACTTTC. Its protein is CARANSGAGANVLTF.

Ten or more counts support this clonotype. This chain connects TRBV4-2 to TRBJ2-4, with D tentatively TRBD2 (5 bases). Trimming left V 5 bases short and J 0 bases short, with 11 bases between. The CDR3 loop spans 15 amino acids. Germline V gives CDR1 LGHNA, CDR2 YNFKEQ. The chain's CDR3 is CASSSGKLAKNIQYF. CDR3 coding DNA: TGTGCCAGCAGCAGCGGCAAGTTAGCCAAAAACATTCAGTACTTC.

In its sample, this clonotype was seen many times. This chain joins TRBV21-1 and TRBJ1-6; no check of the table's D call, TRBD1, against the DNA was made. TRBV21-1 is given as a pseudogene. This CDR3 spans 15 amino acids. The CDR3 nucleotides are TGTGCCAGCAGCAAAGGGGACAGCAGCCATTCACCCCTCCACTTT. Encoded protein: CASSKGDSSHSPLHF.

This clonotype was observed at least ten times. The chain joins TRBV4-1 to TRBJ2-1; D gene unclear. This CDR3 contains 16 residues. The V end lost 4 bases, the J end lost 0 bases, and 13 bases lay between the germline ends. Germline V gene data show CDR1 as MGHRA and CDR2 as YSYEKL. The CDR3 is CASSRIPWSSYNEQFF. Here the CDR3 DNA reads TGCGCCAGCAGCCGGATACCTTGGAGCTCCTACAATGAGCAGTTCTTC.

This clonotype was seen at least ten times. J is TRBJ2-1 and V is TRBV20-1, with TRBD1 as a possible D gene (6 bases). Trimming removed 0 bases at V and 3 bases at J, with 12 bases between. This CDR3 spans 15 amino acids. Germline V gene sequence: CDR1 DFQATT, CDR2 SNEGSKA (reference sequence). The CDR3 sequence: CSARDLGQNYNEQFF. The CDR3 DNA is TGCAGTGCTAGAGATCTTGGACAGAACTACAATGAGCAGTTCTTC.

This clonotype was recorded at least ten times. The CDR3 here is CASSFWDIRTTDTQYF. The CDR3 coding sequence is TGTGCCAGCAGTTTCTGGGACATCCGAACCACAGATACGCAGTATTTT. The rearrangement uses TRBV6-6 and TRBJ2-3, with a tentative D call TRBD1 (6 bases). V lost 4 bases and J 2 bases, leaving 16 bases between the germline ends. The CDR3 spans 16 residues. CDR1 is MNHNY, CDR2 SVGAGI, per germline (reference sequence).

In this sample, this clonotype turned up many times. The V gene is TRBV11-1, the J gene TRBJ2-2, with D possibly being TRBD1 (6 bases). There are 14 residues in the CDR3. Germline CDR1 SGHAT, CDR2 FQDESV (reference sequence). Trimming took off 5 bases at V and 6 bases at J, with 13 bases between the two ends. CDR3 sequence: CASSLQGSAGELFF. CDR3 coding DNA: TGTGCCAGCAGCCTACAGGGATCGGCCGGGGAGCTGTTTTTT.

A few counts support this clonotype. The rearrangement joins TRBV12-3 or TRBV12-4 to TRBJ2-2; D call uncertain. The CDR3 sequence is 14 residues long. Trimming pared 8 bases from V and 0 bases from J, leaving 10 bases between. CDR3: CASQPPANTGELFF. CDR3 nucleotide sequence: TGTGCCAGCCAACCGCCCGCGAACACCGGGGAGCTGTTTTTT.

This clonotype was counted at least ten times. The CDR3 spells CASRPWTGGHEQFF. CDR3 in DNA: TGTGCAAGTCGTCCATGGACAGGGGGCCATGAGCAGTTCTTC. The rearrangement joins TRBV12-2 to TRBJ2-1; the D call in the table, TRBD1, was not verified against the DNA. TRBV12-2 is a documented pseudogene. The CDR3 covers 14 residues.

In its sample, this clonotype was seen many times. The V call is TRBV24-1, the J call TRBJ2-5, with 8 nucleotides matching TRBD1. J lost 1 base, V lost 3 bases, and 0 bases had no gene match. CDR3 length equals 14 residues. Germline CDR1 and CDR2: KGHDR and SFDVKD. For the CDR3, the DNA is TGTGCCACCAGTGATACAGGGGGCCAAGAGACCCAGTACTTC. It is translated as CATSDTGGQETQYF.

The J gene is TRBJ1-1, the V gene TRBV4-1; tentative D call: TRBD1 (6 bases). Germline lookup yields CDR1 MGHRA and CDR2 YSYEKL. V gave up 4 bases and J gave up 9 bases, with 15 bases separating them. This CDR3 has 13 residues. Written as DNA, the CDR3 is TGCGCCAGCAGCCGCTGGAGGACAGAGCAAGCTTTCTTT. It codes for CASSRWRTEQAFF.

This clonotype occurred many times. The chain has TRBV14 and TRBJ1-5, with 7 bases fitting TRBD1. CDR1 and CDR2 (germline): SGHDN, FVKESK. V dropped 1 base and J dropped 7; count of bases not matched to a gene: 7. This CDR3 comprises 15 residues. The CDR3 is CASSQGGGGGQPQHF. CDR3 nucleotide sequence: TGTGCCAGCAGCCAAGGAGGGGGCGGAGGGCAGCCCCAGCATTTT.

This clonotype was observed many times. V gene TRBV14 combines with J gene TRBJ1-1; TRBD1 agrees at 7 bases. The J segment lost 1 base and the V segment lost 0 bases, leaving 5 bases of the junction unmatched. This CDR3 region has 16 residues. Germline CDR1 and CDR2: SGHDN and FVKESK. In nucleotides, the CDR3 is TGTGCCAGCAGCCAAGATAGGGGGCCGTGGAACACTGAAGCTTTCTTT. This gives the protein CASSQDRGPWNTEAFF. Looking up the rest from reference TRBV14 and TRBJ1-1 gives the full variable domain: EAGVTQFPSHSVIEKGQTVTLRCDPISGHDNLYWYRRVMGKEIKFLLHFVKESKQDESGMPNNRFLAERTGGTYSTLKVQPAELEDSGVYFCASSQDRGPWNTEAFFGQGTRLTVV.

This clonotype showed up many times. The V call is TRBV2, the J call TRBJ2-7; D possibly corresponds to TRBD2 (5 bases). The V gene's germline CDR1 is SNHLY and CDR2 FYNNEI. This CDR3 contains 13 residues. Trimming removed 4 bases at V and 6 bases at J, with 13 bases between. The CDR3: CASSVNRGSEQYV. The DNA of the CDR3 is TGTGCCAGCAGTGTCAACCGGGGTAGCGAGCAGTACGTC.

This clonotype was observed at least ten times. The V and J genes are TRBV7-9 and TRBJ2-5; no clear D. This CDR3 has 15 residues. Trimming removed 4 bases from V and 5 bases from J, with 17 bases in between. Looked up from germline, CDR1 is SEHNR and CDR2 is FQNEAQ (reference sequence). The CDR3 nucleotides read TGTGCCAGCAGCTCCCTGGAGTTAGAAGGGGAGACCCAGTACTTC. It yields the protein CASSSLELEGETQYF.

V and J are TRBV5-4 and TRBJ2-1; D not resolved. There are 13 residues in the CDR3. The germline gives CDR1 SGHNT, CDR2 YYREEE (reference sequence). Trimming pared 0 bases from V and 6 bases from J, leaving 7 bases between. In nucleotides, the CDR3 is TGTGCCAGCAGCTTGGGGGTTCTCAATGAGCAGTTCTTC. Amino acid sequence: CASSLGVLNEQFF.

Judged by abundance, this clonotype is medium-sized. The chain combines TRBV6-6 with TRBJ1-1; D is unresolved. The CDR3 has 18 residues. V lost 0 bases, J lost 3 bases, and 20 bases lay in between. Looked up from germline, CDR1 is MNHNY and CDR2 is SVGAGI (reference sequence). CDR3 DNA: TGTGCCAGCAGTTACTCGGCGTTTTCACGCAGGCCTGACACTGAAGCTTTCTTT. The encoded protein is CASSYSAFSRRPDTEAFF.

The chain is built from TRBV4-1 and TRBJ1-2; D possibly corresponds to TRBD1 (5 bases). Trimming took 1 base from V and 8 from J, leaving 11 bases between them. This CDR3 region has 13 residues. CDR1 is MGHRA and CDR2 is YSYEKL in the germline V gene. The CDR3 coding sequence is TGCGCCAGCAGCCAAGTTGGAGGGGAAGGCTACACCTTC. It translates to CASSQVGGEGYTF.